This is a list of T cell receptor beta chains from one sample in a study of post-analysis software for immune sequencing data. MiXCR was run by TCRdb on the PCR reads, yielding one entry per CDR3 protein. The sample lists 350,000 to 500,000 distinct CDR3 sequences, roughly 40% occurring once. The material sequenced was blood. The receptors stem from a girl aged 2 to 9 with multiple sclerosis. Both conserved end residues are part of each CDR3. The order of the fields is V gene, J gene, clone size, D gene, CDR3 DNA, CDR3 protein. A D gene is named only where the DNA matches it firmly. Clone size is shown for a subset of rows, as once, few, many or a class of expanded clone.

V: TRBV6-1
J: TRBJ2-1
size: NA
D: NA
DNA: TGTGCCAGCAGTGAATTGATAGGGGTTCAGTTCTTC
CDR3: CASSELIGVQFF

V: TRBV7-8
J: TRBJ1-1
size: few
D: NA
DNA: TGTGCCAGCAGCCTGCGACAGAAAATGAACACTGAAGCTTTCTTT
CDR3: CASSLRQKMNTEAFF

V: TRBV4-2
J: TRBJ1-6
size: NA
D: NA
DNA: TGTGCCAGCAGCCAGGGGATCATGACATATAATTCACCCCTCCACTTT
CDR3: CASSQGIMTYNSPLHF

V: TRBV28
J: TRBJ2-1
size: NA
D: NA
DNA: TGTGCCAGCAAGGATTTACCGGGGACCTACTTAGGGCAGTTCTTC
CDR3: CASKDLPGTYLGQFF

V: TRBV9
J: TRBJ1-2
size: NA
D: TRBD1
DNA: TGTGCCAGCAGCCCACGGGGACAGCGAAAAAACTATGGCTACACCTTC
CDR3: CASSPRGQRKNYGYTF

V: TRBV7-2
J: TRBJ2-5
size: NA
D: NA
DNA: TGTGCCAGCAGCAAGGGGCAGCAGCGAGGTGAGCAGTACTTC
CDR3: CASSKGQQRGEQYF

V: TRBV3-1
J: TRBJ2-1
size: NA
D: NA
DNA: TGTGCCACCTGGAAAGGGAGGATTCCGCATGAGCAGTTCTTC
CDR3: CATWKGRIPHEQFF

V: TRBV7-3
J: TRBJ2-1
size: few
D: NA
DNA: TGTGCCAGCAGCTTAAGAGGCGTTAGCTCCTACAATGAGCAGTTCTTC
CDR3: CASSLRGVSSYNEQFF

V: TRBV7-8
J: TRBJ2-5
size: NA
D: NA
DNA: TGTGCCAGCAGCTCCCGAACGGCCCTAGGGAGGGAGACCCAGTACTTC
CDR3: CASSSRTALGRETQYF

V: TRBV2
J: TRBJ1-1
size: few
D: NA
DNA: TGTGCCAGCAAGGGGGGCGCGGACACTGAAGCTTTCTTT
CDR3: CASKGGADTEAFF

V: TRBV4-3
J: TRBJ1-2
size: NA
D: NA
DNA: TGCGCCAGCAGCCAAGGGGGCAGTTTTAACTATGGCTACACCTTC
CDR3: CASSQGGSFNYGYTF

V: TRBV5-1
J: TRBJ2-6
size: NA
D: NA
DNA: TGCGCCAGCAGCTTGTTGGGGAATGCTGGGGCCAACGTCCTGACTTTC
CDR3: CASSLLGNAGANVLTF

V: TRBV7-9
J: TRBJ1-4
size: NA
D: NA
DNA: TGTGCCAGCAGCTTGGAGGTGACTAATGAAAAACTGTTTTTT
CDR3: CASSLEVTNEKLFF

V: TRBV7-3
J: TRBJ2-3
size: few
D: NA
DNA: TGTGCCAGCAGCCTCCGAGGGGGGGTTCAAGATACGCAGTATTTT
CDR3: CASSLRGGVQDTQYF

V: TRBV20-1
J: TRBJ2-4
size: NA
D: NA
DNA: TGCAGTGCTCCCGGGACAAGGGCAACGCTAGCCAAAAACATTCAGTACTTC
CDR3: CSAPGTRATLAKNIQYF

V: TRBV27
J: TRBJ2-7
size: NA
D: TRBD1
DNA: TGTGCCAGCAGTTTATATGGGACAGGGGTTTCCCTCTACGAGCAGTACTTC
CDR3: CASSLYGTGVSLYEQYF

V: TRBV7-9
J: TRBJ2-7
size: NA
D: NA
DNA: TGTGCCAGCAGCTTAGCCTGGGACTCCTACGAGCAGTACTTC
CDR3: CASSLAWDSYEQYF

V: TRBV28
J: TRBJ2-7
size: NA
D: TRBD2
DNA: TGTGCCAGCAGCCCCCCTAGCGGGGACCCCTACGAGCAGTACTTC
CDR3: CASSPPSGDPYEQYF

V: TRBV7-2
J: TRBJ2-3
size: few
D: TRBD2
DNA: TGTGCCAGCAGCCGACTAGCGGGAGGAGAAACGCAGTATTTT
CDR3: CASSRLAGGETQYF

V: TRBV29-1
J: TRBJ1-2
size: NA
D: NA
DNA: TGCAGCGTTGAACTTGGGCGACGGTATGGCTACACCTTC
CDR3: CSVELGRRYGYTF

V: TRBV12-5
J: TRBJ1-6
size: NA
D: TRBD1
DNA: TGTGCTAGTGGTACAGGGGAAACCCTCCACTTT
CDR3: CASGTGETLHF

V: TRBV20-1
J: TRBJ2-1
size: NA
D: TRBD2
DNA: TGCAGTGCTAGTCTAGCGGGCCGCAGCGGTGAGCAGTTCTTC
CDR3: CSASLAGRSGEQFF

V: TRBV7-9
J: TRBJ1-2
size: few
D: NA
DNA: TGTGCCAGCAGACAATCGATCGGGACCGTATTAAGAGATACGGATGGCTACACCTTC
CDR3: CASRQSIGTVLRDTDGYTF

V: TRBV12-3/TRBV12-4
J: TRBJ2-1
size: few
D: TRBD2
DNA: TGTGCCAGCAGTTTAGGGGTAGCGGGAGTCAGGGAGCAGTTCTTC
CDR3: CASSLGVAGVREQFF

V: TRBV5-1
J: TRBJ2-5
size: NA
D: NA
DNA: TGCGCCAGCAGCTCGACCCCGGAGGATAAGACCCAGTACTTC
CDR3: CASSSTPEDKTQYF

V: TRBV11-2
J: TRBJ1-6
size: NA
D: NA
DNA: TGTGCCAGCAGCCTAAAACTACAGGGTCCACCCCTCCACTTT
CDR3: CASSLKLQGPPLHF

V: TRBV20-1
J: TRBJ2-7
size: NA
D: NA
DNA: TGCAGTGCTAGAGATGTTCTCGCCAGTGGATCCTACGAGCAGTACTTC
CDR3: CSARDVLASGSYEQYF

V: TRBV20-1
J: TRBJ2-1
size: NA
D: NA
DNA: TGCAGTGCTAGAGATCCCGGAGCTTCCTACAATGAGCAGTTCTTC
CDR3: CSARDPGASYNEQFF

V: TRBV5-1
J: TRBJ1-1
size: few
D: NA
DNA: TGCGCCAGCAGCTTAGGACGTTTTGGGGGACGAAGAGGGGTAGGCACTGAAGCTTTCTTT
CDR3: CASSLGRFGGRRGVGTEAFF

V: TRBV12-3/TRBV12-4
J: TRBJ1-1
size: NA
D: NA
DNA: TGTGCCAGCAGCACAATAACAGGGTCCTTCATGAACACTGAAGCTTTCTTT
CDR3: CASSTITGSFMNTEAFF

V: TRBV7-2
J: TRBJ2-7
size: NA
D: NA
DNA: TGTGCCAGCAGCTCGTGGGGGGCCTACGAGCAGTACTTC
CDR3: CASSSWGAYEQYF

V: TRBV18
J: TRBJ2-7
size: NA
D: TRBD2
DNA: TGTGCCAGCTCACCCCGGGGACTAGCGGGACCCCACGAGCAGTACTTC
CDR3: CASSPRGLAGPHEQYF

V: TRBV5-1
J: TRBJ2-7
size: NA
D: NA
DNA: TGCGCCAGCAGCCTGGTCGCGGGGAAATTCGAGCAGTACTTC
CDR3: CASSLVAGKFEQYF

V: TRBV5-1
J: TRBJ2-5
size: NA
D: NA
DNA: TGCGCCAGCAACACCGGACAGCAAGAGACCCAGTACTTC
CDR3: CASNTGQQETQYF

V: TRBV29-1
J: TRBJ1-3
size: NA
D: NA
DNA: TGCAGCGTTGCAGTAGGCCCTGGAAACACCATATATTTT
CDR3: CSVAVGPGNTIYF

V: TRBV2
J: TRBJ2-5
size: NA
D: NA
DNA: TGTGCCAGCAGTGAATGGAGGGGGACCCAGTACTTC
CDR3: CASSEWRGTQYF

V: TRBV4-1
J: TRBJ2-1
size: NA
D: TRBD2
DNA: TGCGCCAGCAGCCAAACCCCTTCCCCGGGAGGCTACGACTACAATGAGCAGTTCTTC
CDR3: CASSQTPSPGGYDYNEQFF

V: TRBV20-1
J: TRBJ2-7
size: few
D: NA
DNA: TGCAGTGCTAGAGCGGGGATCGACGAGCAGTACTTC
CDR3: CSARAGIDEQYF

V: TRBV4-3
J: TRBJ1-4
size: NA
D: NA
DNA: TGCGCCAGCAGCCAGAGATGGGTGACAGGAAATGAAAAACTGTTTTTT
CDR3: CASSQRWVTGNEKLFF

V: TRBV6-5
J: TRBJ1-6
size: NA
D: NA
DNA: TGTGCCAGCAGTTACGAAGGGATCAATAATTCACCCCTCCACTTT
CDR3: CASSYEGINNSPLHF

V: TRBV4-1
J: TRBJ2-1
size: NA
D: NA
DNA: TGCGCCAGCAGCCAAGACGGGCGTAGCAGGCAGTTCTTC
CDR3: CASSQDGRSRQFF

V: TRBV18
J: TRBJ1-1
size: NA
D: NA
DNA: TGTGCCAGCTCCTTACACAACACTGAAGCTTTCTTT
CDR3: CASSLHNTEAFF

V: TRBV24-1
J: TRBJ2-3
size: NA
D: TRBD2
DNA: TGTGCCGTCACTAGCGGTAGCACAGATACGCAGTATTTT
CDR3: CAVTSGSTDTQYF

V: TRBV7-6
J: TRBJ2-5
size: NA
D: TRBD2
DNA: TGTGCCAGCAGCCCTATGACCGCGACCCTCACTAGCGGGAGGACCATAAACCTACAAGAGACCCAGTACTTC
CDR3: CASSPMTATLTSGRTINLQETQYF

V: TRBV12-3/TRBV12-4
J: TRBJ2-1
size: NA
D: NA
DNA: TGTGCCAGCAGCCCCCGGGGGATCCACTACAATGAGCAGTTCTTC
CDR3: CASSPRGIHYNEQFF

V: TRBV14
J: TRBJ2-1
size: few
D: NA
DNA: TGTGCCAGCAGCCAAGAATCCCTCAATGAGCAGTTCTTC
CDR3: CASSQESLNEQFF